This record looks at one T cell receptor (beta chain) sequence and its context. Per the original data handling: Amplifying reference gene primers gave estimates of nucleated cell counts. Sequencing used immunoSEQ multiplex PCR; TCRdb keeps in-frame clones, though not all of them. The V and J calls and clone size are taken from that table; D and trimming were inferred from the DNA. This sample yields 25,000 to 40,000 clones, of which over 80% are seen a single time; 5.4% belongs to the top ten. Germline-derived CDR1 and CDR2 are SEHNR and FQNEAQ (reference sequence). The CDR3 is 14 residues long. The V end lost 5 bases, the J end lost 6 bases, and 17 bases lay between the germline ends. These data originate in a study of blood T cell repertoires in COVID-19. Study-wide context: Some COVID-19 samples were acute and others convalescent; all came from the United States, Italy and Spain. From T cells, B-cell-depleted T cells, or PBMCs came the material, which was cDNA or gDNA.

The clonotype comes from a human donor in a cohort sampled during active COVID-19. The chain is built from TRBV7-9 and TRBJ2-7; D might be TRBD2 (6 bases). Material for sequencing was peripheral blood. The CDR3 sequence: CASSDQVEGSEQYV. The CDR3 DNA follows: TGTGCCAGCAGCGACCAGGTGGAGGGTAGCGAGCAGTACGTC.